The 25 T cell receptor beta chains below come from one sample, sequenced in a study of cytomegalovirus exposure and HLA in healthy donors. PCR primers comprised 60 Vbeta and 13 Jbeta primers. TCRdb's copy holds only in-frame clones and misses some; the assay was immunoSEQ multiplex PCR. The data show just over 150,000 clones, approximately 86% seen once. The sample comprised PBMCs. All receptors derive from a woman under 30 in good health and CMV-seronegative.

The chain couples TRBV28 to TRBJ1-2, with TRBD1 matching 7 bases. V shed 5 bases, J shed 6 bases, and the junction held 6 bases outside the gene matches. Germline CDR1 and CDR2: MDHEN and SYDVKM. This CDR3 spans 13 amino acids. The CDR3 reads CASSQGGRDGYTF. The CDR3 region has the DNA TGTGCCAGCAGTCAAGGGGGCCGGGATGGCTACACCTTC.

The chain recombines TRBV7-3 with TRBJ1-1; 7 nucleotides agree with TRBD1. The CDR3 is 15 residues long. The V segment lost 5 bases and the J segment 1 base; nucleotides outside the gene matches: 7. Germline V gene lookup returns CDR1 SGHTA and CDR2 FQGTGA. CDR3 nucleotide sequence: TGTGCCAGCAGCCTCACCCGGACAGGGAACACTGAAGCTTTCTTT. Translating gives CASSLTRTGNTEAFF.

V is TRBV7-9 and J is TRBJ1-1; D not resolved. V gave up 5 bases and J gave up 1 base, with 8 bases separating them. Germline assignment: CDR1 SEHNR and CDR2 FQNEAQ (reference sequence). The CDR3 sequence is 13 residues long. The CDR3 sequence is CASSPSSNTEAFF. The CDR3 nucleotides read TGTGCCAGCAGCCCCTCTTCGAACACTGAAGCTTTCTTT.

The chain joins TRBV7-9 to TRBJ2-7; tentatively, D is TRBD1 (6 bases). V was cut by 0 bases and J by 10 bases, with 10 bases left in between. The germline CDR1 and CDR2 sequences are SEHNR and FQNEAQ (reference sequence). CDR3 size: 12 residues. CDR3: CASSLAAGAQYF. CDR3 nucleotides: TGTGCCAGCAGCTTAGCGGCAGGGGCCCAGTACTTC.

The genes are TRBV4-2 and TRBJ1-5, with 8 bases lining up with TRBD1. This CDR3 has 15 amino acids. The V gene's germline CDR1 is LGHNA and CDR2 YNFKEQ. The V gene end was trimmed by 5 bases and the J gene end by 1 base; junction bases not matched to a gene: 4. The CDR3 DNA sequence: TGTGCCAGCAGCTCACAGGGGGTAAGCAATCAGCCCCAGCATTTT. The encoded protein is CASSSQGVSNQPQHF.

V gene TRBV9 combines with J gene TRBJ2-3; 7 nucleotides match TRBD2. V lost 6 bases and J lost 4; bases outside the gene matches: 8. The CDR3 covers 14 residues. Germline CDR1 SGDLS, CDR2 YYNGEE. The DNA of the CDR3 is TGTGCCAGCACGCGGGAGCTTCCCCCAGATACGCAGTATTTT. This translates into CASTRELPPDTQYF.

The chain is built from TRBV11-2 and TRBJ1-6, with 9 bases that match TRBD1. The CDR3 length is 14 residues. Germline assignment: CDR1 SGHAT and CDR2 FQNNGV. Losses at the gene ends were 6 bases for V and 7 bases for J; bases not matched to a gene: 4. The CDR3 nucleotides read TGTGCCAGCAGGCTGACAGGGGGGAATTCACCCCTCCACTTT. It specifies CASRLTGGNSPLHF.

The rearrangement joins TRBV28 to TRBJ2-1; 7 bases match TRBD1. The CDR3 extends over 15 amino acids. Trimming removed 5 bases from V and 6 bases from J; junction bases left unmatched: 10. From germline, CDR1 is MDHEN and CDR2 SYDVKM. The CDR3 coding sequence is TGTGCCAGCAGTCCCATAGACAGGGATGGCAATGAGCAGTTCTTC. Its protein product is CASSPIDRDGNEQFF.

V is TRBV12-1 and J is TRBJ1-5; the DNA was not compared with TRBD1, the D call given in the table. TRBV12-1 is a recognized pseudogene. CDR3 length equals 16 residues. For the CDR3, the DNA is TGTGCCAGCAGCGTTCACAGGGGACATAGCAATCAGCCCCAGCATTTT. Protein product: CASSVHRGHSNQPQHF.

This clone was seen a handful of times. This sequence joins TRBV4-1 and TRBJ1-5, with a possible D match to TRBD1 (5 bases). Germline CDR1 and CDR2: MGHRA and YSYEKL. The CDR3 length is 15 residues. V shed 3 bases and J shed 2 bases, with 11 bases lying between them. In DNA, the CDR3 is TGCGCCAGCAGCCAGGGGCTCATGGGCAATCAGCCCCAGCATTTT. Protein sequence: CASSQGLMGNQPQHF.

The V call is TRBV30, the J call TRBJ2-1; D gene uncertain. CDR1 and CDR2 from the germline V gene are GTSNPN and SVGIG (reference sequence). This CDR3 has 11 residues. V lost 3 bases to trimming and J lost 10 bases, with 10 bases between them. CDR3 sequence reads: CAWRALGEQFF. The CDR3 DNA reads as TGTGCCTGGAGGGCCCTCGGGGAGCAGTTCTTC.

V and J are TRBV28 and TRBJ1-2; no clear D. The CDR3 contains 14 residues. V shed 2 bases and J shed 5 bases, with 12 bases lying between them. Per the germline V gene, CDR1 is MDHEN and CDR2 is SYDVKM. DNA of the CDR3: TGTGCCAGCAGTTTAGTCCAGGAATTATATGGCTACACCTTC. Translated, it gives CASSLVQELYGYTF.

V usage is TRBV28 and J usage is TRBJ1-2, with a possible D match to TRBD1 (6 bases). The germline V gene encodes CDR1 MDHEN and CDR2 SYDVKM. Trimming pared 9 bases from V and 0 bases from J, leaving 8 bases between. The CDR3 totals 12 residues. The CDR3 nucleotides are TGTGCCAGTGGGACAACTAACTATGGCTACACCTTC. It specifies CASGTTNYGYTF.

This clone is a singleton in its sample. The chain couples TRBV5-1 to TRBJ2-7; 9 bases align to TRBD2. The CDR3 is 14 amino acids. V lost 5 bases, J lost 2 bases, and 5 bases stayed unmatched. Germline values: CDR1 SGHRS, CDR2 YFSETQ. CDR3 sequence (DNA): TGCGCCAGCAGTCCGACTAGCGGTACCTACGAGCAGTACTTC. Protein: CASSPTSGTYEQYF.

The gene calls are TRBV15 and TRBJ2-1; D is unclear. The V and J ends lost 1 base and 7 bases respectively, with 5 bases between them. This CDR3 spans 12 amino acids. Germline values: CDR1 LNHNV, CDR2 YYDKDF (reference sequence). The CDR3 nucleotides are TGTGCCACCAGCAGAGGTTCGAATGAGCAGTTCTTC. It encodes CATSRGSNEQFF.

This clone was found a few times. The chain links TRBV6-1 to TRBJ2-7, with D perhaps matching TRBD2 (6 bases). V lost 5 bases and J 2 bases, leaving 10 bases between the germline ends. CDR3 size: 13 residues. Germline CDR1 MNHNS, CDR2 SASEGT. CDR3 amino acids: CASSRDWAYEQYF. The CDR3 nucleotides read TGTGCCAGCAGTAGGGACTGGGCCTACGAGCAGTACTTC.

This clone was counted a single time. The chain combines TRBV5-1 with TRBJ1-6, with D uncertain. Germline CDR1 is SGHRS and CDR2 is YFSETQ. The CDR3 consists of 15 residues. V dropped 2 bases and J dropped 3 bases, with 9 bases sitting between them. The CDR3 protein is CASSLSTIYNSPLHF. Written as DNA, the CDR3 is TGCGCCAGCAGCTTATCTACTATCTATAATTCACCCCTCCACTTT.

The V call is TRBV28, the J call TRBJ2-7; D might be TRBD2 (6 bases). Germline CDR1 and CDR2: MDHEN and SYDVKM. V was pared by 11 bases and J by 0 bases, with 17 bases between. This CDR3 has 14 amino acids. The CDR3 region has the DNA TGTGCCGCTGGAGGGGTACTGGGCTCCTACGAGCAGTACTTC. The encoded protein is CAAGGVLGSYEQYF.

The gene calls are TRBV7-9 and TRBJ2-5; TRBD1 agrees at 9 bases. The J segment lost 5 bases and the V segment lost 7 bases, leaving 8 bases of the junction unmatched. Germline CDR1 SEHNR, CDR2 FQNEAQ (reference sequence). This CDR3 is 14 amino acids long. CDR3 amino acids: CASTTRDRAETQYF. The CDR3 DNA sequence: TGTGCCAGCACCACTCGGGACAGGGCGGAGACCCAGTACTTC.

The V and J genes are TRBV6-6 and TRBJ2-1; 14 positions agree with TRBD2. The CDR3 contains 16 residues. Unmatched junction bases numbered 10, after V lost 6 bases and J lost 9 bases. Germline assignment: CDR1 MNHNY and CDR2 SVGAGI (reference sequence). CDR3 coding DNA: TGTGCCAGCAGAGGTCCCGGGACTAGCGGGGGCGGTGAGCAGTTCTTC. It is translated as CASRGPGTSGGGEQFF.

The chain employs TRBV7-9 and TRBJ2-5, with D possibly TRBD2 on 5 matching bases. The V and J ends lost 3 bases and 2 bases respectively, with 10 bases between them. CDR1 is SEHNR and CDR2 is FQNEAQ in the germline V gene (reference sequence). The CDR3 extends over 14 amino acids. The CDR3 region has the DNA TGTGCCAGCAGCTTTAGGACTTTACAAGAGACCCAGTACTTC. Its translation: CASSFRTLQETQYF.

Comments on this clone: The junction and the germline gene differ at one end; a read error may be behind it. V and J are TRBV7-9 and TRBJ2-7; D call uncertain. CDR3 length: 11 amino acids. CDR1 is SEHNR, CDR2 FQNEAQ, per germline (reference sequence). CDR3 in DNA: TGTTCCAGCAGCTCTAACTACGAGCAGTACTTC. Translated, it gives CSSSSNYEQYF.

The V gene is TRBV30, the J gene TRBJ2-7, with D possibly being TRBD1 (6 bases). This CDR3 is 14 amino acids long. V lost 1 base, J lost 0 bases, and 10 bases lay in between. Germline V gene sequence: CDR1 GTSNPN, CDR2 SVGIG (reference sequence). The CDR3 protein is CAWSARDNSYEQYF. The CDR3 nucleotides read TGTGCCTGGAGTGCTCGGGACAACTCCTACGAGCAGTACTTC.

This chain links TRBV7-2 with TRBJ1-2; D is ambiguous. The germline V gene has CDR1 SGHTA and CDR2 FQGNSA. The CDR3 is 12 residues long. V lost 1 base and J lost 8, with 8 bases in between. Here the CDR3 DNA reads TGTGCCAGCAGCTTAGGAGGTCGCGGCTACACCTTC. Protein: CASSLGGRGYTF.

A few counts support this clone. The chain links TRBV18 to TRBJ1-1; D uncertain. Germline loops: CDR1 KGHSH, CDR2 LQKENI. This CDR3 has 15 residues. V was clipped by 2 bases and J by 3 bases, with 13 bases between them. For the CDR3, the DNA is TGTGCCAGCTCACCAAATCAGGACTGGGACACTGAAGCTTTCTTT. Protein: CASSPNQDWDTEAFF. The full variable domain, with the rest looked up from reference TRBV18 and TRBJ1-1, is NAGVMQNPRHLVRRRGQEARLRCSPMKGHSHVYWYRQLPEEGLKFMVYLQKENIIDESGMPKERFSAEFPKEGPSILRIQQVVRGDSAAYFCASSPNQDWDTEAFFGQGTRLTVV.